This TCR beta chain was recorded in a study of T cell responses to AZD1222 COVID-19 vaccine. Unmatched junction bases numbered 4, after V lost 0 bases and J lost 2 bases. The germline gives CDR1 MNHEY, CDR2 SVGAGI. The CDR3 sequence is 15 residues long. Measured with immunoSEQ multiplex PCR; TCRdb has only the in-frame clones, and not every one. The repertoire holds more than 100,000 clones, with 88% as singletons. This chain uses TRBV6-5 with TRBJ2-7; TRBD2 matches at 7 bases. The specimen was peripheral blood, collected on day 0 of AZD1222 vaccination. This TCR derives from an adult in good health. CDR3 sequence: CASSYSTGGTYEQYF. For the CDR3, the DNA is TGTGCCAGCAGTTACTCGACGGGGGGTACCTACGAGCAGTACTTC.